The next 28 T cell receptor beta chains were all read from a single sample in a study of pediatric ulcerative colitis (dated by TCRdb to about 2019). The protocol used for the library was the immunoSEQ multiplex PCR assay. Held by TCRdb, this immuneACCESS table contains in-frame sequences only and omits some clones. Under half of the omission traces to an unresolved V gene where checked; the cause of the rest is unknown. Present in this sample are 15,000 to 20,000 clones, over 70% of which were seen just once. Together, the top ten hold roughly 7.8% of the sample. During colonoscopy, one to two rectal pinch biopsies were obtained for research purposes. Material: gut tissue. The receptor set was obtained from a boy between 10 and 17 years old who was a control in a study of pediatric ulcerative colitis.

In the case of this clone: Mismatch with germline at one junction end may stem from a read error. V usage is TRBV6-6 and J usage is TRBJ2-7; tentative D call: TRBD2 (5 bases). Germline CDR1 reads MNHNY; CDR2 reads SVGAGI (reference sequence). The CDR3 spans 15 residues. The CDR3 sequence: CASSYSWESSSEQYF. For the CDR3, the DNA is TGTGCCAGCAGTTACTCGTGGGAGTCCTCCTCCGAGCAGTACTTC.

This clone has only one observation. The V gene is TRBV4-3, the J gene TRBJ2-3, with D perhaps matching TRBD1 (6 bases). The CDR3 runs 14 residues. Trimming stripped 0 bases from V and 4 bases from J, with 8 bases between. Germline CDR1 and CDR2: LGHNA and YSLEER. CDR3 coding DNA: TGCGCCAGCAGCCAAGATGCAGGGGCAGATACGCAGTATTTT. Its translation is CASSQDAGADTQYF.

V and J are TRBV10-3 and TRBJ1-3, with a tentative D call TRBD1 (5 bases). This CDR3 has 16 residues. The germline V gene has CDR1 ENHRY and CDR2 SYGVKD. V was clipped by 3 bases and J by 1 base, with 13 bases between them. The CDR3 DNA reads TGTGCCATCAGTGACAGGGTTGGCTCTTCTGGAAACACCATATATTTT. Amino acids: CAISDRVGSSGNTIYF.

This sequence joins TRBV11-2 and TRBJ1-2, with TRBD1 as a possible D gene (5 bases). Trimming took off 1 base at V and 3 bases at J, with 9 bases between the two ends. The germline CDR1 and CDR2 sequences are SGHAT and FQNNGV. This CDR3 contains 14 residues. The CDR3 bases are TGTGCCAGCAGCTTAGGTCTGGGGGACTATGGCTACACCTTC. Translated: CASSLGLGDYGYTF.

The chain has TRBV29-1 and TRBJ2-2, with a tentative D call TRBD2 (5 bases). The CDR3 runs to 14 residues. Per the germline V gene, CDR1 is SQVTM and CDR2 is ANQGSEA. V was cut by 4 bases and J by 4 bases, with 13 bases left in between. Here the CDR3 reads CSVGGAVPTGELFF. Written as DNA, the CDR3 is TGCAGCGTTGGCGGAGCGGTGCCCACCGGGGAGCTGTTTTTT.

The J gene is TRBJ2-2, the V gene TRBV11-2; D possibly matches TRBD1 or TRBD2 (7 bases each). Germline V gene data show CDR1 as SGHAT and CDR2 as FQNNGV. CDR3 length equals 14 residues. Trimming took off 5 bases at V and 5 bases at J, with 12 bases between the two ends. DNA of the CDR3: TGTGCCAGCAGCCCTCAGGGGGGGACCGGGGAGCTGTTTTTT. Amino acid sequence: CASSPQGGTGELFF.

DNA for the CDR3: TGTGCCAGCAGCATCCACCGGGACAGGGGACTCGGGGAGCTGTTTTTT. This encodes CASSIHRDRGLGELFF. The rearrangement joins TRBV7-9 to TRBJ2-2, with 10 bases fitting TRBD1. The CDR3 is made up of 16 amino acids. CDR1 and CDR2 from the germline V gene are SEHNR and FQNEAQ (reference sequence). The V segment lost 5 bases and the J segment 7 bases; nucleotides outside the gene matches: 10. Based on the CDR3 plus reference TRBV7-9 and TRBJ2-2, the full variable domain is DTGVSQNPRHKITKRGQNVTFRCDPISEHNRLYWYRQTLGQGPEFLTYFQNEAQLEKSRLLSDRFSAERPKGSFSTLEIQRTEQGDSAMYLCASSIHRDRGLGELFFGEGSRLTVL.

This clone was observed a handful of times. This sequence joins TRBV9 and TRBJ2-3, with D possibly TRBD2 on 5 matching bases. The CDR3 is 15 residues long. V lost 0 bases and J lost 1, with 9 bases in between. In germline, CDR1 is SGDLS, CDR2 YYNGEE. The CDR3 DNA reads TGTGCCAGCAGCGTAGTGGCGGGTCGCACAGATACGCAGTATTTT. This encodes CASSVVAGRTDTQYF.

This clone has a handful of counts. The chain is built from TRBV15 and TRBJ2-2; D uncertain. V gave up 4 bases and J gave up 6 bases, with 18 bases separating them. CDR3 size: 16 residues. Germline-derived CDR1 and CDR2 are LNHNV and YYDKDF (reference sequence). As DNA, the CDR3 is TGTGCCACCAGCACCTTTTACGGAAGCGCCCCCGGGGAGCTGTTTTTT. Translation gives CATSTFYGSAPGELFF.

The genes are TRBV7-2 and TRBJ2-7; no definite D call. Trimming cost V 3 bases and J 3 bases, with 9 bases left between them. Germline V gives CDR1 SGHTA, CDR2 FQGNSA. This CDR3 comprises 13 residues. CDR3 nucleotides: TGTGCCAGCAGCTTTGTACAACACTACGAGCAGTACTTC. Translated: CASSFVQHYEQYF.

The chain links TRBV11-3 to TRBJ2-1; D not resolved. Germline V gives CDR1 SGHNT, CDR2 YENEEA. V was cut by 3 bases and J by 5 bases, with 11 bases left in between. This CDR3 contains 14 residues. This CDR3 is CASSFGPHHNEQFF. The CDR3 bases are TGTGCCAGCAGCTTCGGGCCCCACCACAATGAGCAGTTCTTC.

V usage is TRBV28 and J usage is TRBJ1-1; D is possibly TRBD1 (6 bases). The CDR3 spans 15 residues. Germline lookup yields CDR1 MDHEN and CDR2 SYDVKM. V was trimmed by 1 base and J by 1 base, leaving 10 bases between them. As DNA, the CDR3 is TGTGCCAGCAGTTTATTGGGGGCTGAGAACACTGAAGCTTTCTTT. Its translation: CASSLLGAENTEAFF.

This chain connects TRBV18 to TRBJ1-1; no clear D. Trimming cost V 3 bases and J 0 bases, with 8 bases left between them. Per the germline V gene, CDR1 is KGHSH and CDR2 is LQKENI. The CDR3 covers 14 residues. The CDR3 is CASSPGSVNTEAFF. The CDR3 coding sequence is TGTGCCAGCTCACCGGGGTCGGTGAACACTGAAGCTTTCTTT. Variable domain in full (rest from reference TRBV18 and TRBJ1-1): NAGVMQNPRHLVRRRGQEARLRCSPMKGHSHVYWYRQLPEEGLKFMVYLQKENIIDESGMPKERFSAEFPKEGPSILRIQQVVRGDSAAYFCASSPGSVNTEAFFGQGTRLTVV.

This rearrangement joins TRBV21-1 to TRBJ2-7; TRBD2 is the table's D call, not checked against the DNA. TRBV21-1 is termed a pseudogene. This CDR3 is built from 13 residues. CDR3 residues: CASGGDFSYEQYF. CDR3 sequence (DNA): TGTGCCAGCGGGGGGGACTTCTCCTACGAGCAGTACTTC.

CDR3 nucleotide sequence: TGTGCCAGCAGCCCGAGCGGGAGCTATTACAATGAGCAGTTCTTC. The encoded protein is CASSPSGSYYNEQFF. The chain employs TRBV7-8 and TRBJ2-1; 8 nucleotides line up with TRBD2. J lost 4 bases, V lost 5 bases, and 7 bases had no gene match. There are 15 residues in the CDR3. CDR1 is SGHVS, CDR2 FQNEAQ, per germline.

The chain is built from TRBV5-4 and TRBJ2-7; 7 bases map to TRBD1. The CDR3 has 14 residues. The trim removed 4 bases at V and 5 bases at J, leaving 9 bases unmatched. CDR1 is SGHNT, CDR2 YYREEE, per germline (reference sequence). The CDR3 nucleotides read TGTGCCAGCAGCCTGAGACAGGGACGTAACGAGCAGTACTTC. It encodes CASSLRQGRNEQYF.

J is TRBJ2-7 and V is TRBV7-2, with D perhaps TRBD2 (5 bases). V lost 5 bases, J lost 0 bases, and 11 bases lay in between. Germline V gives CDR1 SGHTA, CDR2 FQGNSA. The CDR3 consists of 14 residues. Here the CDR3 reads CASSGGRSSYEQYF. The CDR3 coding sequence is TGTGCCAGCAGCGGCGGGCGAAGCTCCTACGAGCAGTACTTC. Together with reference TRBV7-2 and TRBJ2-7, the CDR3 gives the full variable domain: GAGVSQSPSNKVTEKGKDVELRCDPISGHTALYWYRQSLGQGLEFLIYFQGNSAPDKSGLPSDRFSAERTGGSVSTLTIQRTQQEDSAVYLCASSGGRSSYEQYFGPGTRLTVT.

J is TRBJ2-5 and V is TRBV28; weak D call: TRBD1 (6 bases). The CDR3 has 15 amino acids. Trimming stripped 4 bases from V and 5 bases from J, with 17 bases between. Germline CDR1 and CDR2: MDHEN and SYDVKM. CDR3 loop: CASSSTGTLGETQYF. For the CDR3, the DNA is TGTGCCAGCAGTTCAACCGGGACACTTGGGGAGACCCAGTACTTC.

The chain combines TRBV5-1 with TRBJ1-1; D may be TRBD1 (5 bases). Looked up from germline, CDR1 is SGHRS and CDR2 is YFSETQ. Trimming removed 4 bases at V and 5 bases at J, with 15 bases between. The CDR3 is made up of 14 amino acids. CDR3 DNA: TGCGCCAGCAGCGAGGAAAGTAGGGGTACTGAAGCTTTCTTT. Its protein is CASSEESRGTEAFF.

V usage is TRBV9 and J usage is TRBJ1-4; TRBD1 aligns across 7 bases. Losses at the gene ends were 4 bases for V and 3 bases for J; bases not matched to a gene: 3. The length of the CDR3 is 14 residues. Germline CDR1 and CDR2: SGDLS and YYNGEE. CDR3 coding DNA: TGTGCCAGCAGCCCCCAGGGGGCTAATGAAAAACTGTTTTTT. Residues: CASSPQGANEKLFF.

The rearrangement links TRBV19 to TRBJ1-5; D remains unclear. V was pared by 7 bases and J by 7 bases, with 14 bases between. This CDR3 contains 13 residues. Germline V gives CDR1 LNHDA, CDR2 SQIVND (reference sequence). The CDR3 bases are TGTGCCAGTAATCCAGGCCAAGGGCAGCCCCAGCATTTT. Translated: CASNPGQGQPQHF.

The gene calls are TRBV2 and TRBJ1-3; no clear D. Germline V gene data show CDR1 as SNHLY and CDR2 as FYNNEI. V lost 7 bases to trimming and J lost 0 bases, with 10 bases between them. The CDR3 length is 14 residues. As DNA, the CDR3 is TGTGCCAGCAACTTTGCCAACTCTGGAAACACCATATATTTT. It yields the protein CASNFANSGNTIYF.

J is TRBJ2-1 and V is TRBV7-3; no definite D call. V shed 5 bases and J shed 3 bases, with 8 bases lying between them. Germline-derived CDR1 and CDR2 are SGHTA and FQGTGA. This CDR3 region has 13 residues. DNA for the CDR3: TGTGCCAGCAGCCTATCAATCTACAATGAGCAGTTCTTC. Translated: CASSLSIYNEQFF.

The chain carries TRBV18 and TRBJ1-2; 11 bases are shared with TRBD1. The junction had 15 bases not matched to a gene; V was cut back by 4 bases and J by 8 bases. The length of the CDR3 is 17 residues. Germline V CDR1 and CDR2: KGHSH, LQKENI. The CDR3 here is CASSRTGGPEERGGYTF. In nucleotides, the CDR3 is TGTGCCAGCTCACGGACAGGGGGCCCTGAGGAGCGAGGGGGCTACACCTTC.

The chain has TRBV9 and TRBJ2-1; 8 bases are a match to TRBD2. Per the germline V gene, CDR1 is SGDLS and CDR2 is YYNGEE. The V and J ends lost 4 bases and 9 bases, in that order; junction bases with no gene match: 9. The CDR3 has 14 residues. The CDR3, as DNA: TGTGCCAGCAGCCTCCCGGGACTAGGGAGTGAGCAGTTCTTC. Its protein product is CASSLPGLGSEQFF.

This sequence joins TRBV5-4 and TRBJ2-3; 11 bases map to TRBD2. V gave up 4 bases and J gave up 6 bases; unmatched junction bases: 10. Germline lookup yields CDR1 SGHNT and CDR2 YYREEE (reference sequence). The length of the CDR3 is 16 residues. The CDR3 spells CASSIVAGGPPDTQYF. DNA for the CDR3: TGTGCCAGCAGCATAGTAGCGGGAGGGCCCCCGGATACGCAGTATTTT.

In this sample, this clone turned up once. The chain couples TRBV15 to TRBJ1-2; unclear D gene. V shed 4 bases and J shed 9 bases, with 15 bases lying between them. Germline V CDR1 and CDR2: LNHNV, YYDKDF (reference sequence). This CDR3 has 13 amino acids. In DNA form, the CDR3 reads TGTGCCACCAGCACCTTACTAGACCCTAGCTACACCTTC. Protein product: CATSTLLDPSYTF.

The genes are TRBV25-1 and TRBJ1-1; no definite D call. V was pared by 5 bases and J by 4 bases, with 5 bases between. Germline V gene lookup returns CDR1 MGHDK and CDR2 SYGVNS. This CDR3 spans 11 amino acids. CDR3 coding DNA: TGTGCCAGCAGTTGGTTCACTGAAGCTTTCTTT. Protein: CASSWFTEAFF.